The 22 T cell receptor beta chains presented below share a single source sample, sequenced in a study of OX40 agonist ivuxolimab in advanced cancers. The method was immunoSEQ multiplex PCR; TCRdb's version includes in-frame clones alone and lacks a portion of them. The sample has around 30,000 clones; about 88% are singletons. The sample consisted of CD4+ or CD8+ T cells sorted from blood, taken in a trial of the OX40 agonist ivuxolimab. The receptors here all came from an adult with an advanced solid tumor such as melanoma, head and neck, liver or kidney cancer.

Regarding this clone: The junction departs from the called germline gene at one end, perhaps through a read error. The chain joins TRBV5-1 to TRBJ2-1; 9 nucleotides line up with TRBD1. CDR1 SGHRS and CDR2 YFSETQ come from the germline V gene. CDR3 length: 11 residues. The CDR3 DNA reads as TGCGCCAGCAGCTCGGGGACAGGGTCGGTCTTC. Translated, it gives CASSSGTGSVF.

This chain connects TRBV19 to TRBJ2-6; D perhaps matches TRBD2 (6 bases). This CDR3 has 15 amino acids. The germline V gene encodes CDR1 LNHDA and CDR2 SQIVND (reference sequence). V lost 4 bases and J 2 bases, leaving 9 bases between the germline ends. This CDR3 is CASSTWGAGANVLTF. The CDR3 DNA reads TGTGCCAGTAGTACGTGGGGGGCTGGGGCCAACGTCCTGACTTTC. The full variable domain, rest sourced from reference TRBV19 and TRBJ2-6, is DGGITQSPKYLFRKEGQNVTLSCEQNLNHDAMYWYRQDPGQGLRLIYYSQIVNDFQKGDIAEGYSVSREKKESFPLTVTSAQKNPTAFYLCASSTWGAGANVLTFGAGSRLTVL.

This clone is deemed medium-sized (0.01 to 0.1%). The chain joins TRBV28 to TRBJ2-7, with 7 bases that match TRBD1. The CDR3 extends over 13 amino acids. The V and J ends lost 7 bases and 3 bases, in that order; junction bases with no gene match: 6. Germline-derived CDR1 and CDR2 are MDHEN and SYDVKM. The CDR3 DNA sequence: TGTGCCAGCAAACTCACAGGGGACTACGAGCAGTACTTC. Residues: CASKLTGDYEQYF.

The chain links TRBV11-2 to TRBJ2-7; 12 bases are a match to TRBD2. The CDR3 runs to 14 residues. With V trimmed by 5 bases and J by 3 bases, 2 bases remained unmatched. Per germline, CDR1 SGHAT and CDR2 FQNNGV. CDR3 protein: CASSMTSGSYEQYF. The DNA for the CDR3 is TGTGCCAGCAGCATGACTAGCGGGAGCTACGAGCAGTACTTC. Looking up the rest from reference TRBV11-2 and TRBJ2-7 gives the full variable domain: EAGVAQSPRYKIIEKRQSVAFWCNPISGHATLYWYQQILGQGPKLLIQFQNNGVVDDSQLPKDRFSAERLKGVDSTLKIQPAKLEDSAVYLCASSMTSGSYEQYFGPGTRLTVT.

The sample holds one count of this clone. The chain couples TRBV7-9 to TRBJ2-3; no firm D call. The germline CDR1 and CDR2 sequences are SEHNR and FQNEAQ (reference sequence). Trimming cost V 11 bases and J 5 bases, with 2 bases left between them. There are 8 residues in the CDR3. The CDR3: CAGDTQYF. CDR3 DNA: TGTGCCGGAGATACGCAGTATTTT.

The chain joins TRBV27 to TRBJ2-7; no firm D call. This CDR3 is built from 12 residues. Germline CDR1 is MNHEY and CDR2 is SMNVEV (reference sequence). With 5 bases removed from V and 5 bases from J, the gap between germline ends came to 10 bases. The CDR3 is CASSPRMDEQYF. The CDR3 nucleotides are TGTGCCAGCAGTCCCCGAATGGACGAGCAGTACTTC.

The chain is built from TRBV19 and TRBJ1-2, with D possibly TRBD1 on 6 matching bases. Looked up from germline, CDR1 is LNHDA and CDR2 is SQIVND (reference sequence). This CDR3 region has 15 residues. The ends were cut back, 3 bases at V and 4 bases at J, with 15 bases in the middle. The CDR3 region is CASSMGQQILYGYTF. For the CDR3, the DNA is TGTGCCAGTAGTATGGGACAACAAATACTCTATGGCTACACCTTC.

J is TRBJ2-4 and V is TRBV7-9, with unresolved D. Looked up from germline, CDR1 is SEHNR and CDR2 is FQNEAQ (reference sequence). This CDR3 comprises 11 residues. V was trimmed by 3 bases and J by 6 bases, leaving 3 bases between them. The CDR3 DNA is TGTGCCAGCAGCTTCGGAAACATTCAGTACTTC. This sequence encodes CASSFGNIQYF.

V usage is TRBV9 and J usage is TRBJ2-3; 7 bases align to TRBD2. The trim removed 0 bases at V and 4 bases at J, leaving 5 bases unmatched. The CDR3 is 15 amino acids. Germline assignment: CDR1 SGDLS and CDR2 YYNGEE. CDR3 DNA: TGTGCCAGCAGCGTAGGACTAGCTTGGGCAGATACGCAGTATTTT. Translated, it gives CASSVGLAWADTQYF.

There are a few counts of this clone. The chain joins TRBV9 to TRBJ2-1, with D uncertain. CDR3 length: 12 residues. The V gene lost 0 bases and the J gene lost 8 bases, with 6 bases spanning the gap. CDR1 and CDR2 (germline): SGDLS, YYNGEE. The CDR3 region has the DNA TGTGCCAGCAGCGTAGGGGTTGATGAGCAGTTCTTC. This gives the protein CASSVGVDEQFF.

The V call is TRBV5-1, the J call TRBJ2-7; D is unresolved. The CDR3 loop spans 14 amino acids. From germline, CDR1 is SGHRS and CDR2 YFSETQ. The V gene lost 0 bases and the J gene lost 3 bases, with 10 bases spanning the gap. The CDR3 DNA is TGCGCCAGCAGCTTGGCGGAAACTGACTACGAGCAGTACTTC. This sequence encodes CASSLAETDYEQYF.

V is TRBV4-2 and J is TRBJ2-5; 7 nucleotides agree with TRBD2. Germline trimming cut 2 bases from V and 2 bases from J; bases unmatched to any gene: 2. Looked up from germline, CDR1 is LGHNA and CDR2 is YNFKEQ. CDR3 length: 14 residues. The CDR3 spells CASSQPGRQETQYF. In DNA, the CDR3 is TGTGCCAGCAGCCAACCCGGGAGGCAAGAGACCCAGTACTTC.

The J gene is TRBJ2-5, the V gene TRBV6-4; unclear D gene. The V end was cut by 7 bases, the J end by 7 bases, with 7 bases between. This CDR3 has 10 amino acids. Germline V lookup: CDR1 MRHNA, CDR2 SNTAGT. The CDR3 bases are TGTGCCAGCAACCCAGGGACCCAGTACTTC. Residues: CASNPGTQYF.

V usage is TRBV30 and J usage is TRBJ2-6; D is uncertain. The CDR3 is 15 amino acids. Germline V gives CDR1 GTSNPN, CDR2 SVGIG (reference sequence). Trimming pared 0 bases from V and 0 bases from J, leaving 6 bases between. Written as DNA, the CDR3 is TGTGCCTGGAGTGTCGTGGACTCTGGGGCCAACGTCCTGACTTTC. It yields the protein CAWSVVDSGANVLTF.

The rearrangement uses TRBV6-1 and TRBJ2-1; 8 bases are a match to TRBD2. Germline CDR1 is MNHNS and CDR2 is SASEGT. After removal of 7 bases from V and 2 bases from J, the junction contained 4 bases not matched to a gene. The CDR3 spans 14 residues. DNA for the CDR3: TGTGCCAGCAAAAGCGGGGGTCCCTACAATGAGCAGTTCTTC. Amino acid sequence: CASKSGGPYNEQFF.

The chain couples TRBV6-5 to TRBJ2-7, with D possibly being TRBD2 (5 bases). Germline CDR1 and CDR2: MNHEY and SVGAGI. V was cut by 5 bases and J by 2 bases, with 10 bases left in between. The CDR3 has 13 residues. The CDR3 loop reads CASSLIGAYEQYF. The CDR3 coding sequence is TGTGCCAGCAGTCTTATCGGGGCCTACGAGCAGTACTTC.

In its sample, this clone was seen a few times. This CDR3 is CASSRKDRPYEKLFF. CDR3 bases: TGTGCCAGCAGCAGAAAAGACAGGCCCTACGAAAAACTGTTTTTT. The chain is built from TRBV21-1 and TRBJ1-4; the table's D call, TRBD1, was not checked against the DNA. TRBV21-1 is noted as a pseudogene. The CDR3 has 15 residues.

This chain links TRBV7-3 with TRBJ2-7, with D unresolved. This CDR3 has 12 residues. V gave up 5 bases and J gave up 0 bases, with 5 bases separating them. Germline V gene lookup returns CDR1 SGHTA and CDR2 FQGTGA. The CDR3 loop is CASSRSSYEQYF. The CDR3 nucleotides are TGTGCCAGCAGCCGAAGCTCCTACGAGCAGTACTTC.

J is TRBJ2-4 and V is TRBV27; D call uncertain. This CDR3 has 11 amino acids. Trimming cost V 8 bases and J 6 bases, with 8 bases left between them. Germline CDR1 and CDR2: MNHEY and SMNVEV (reference sequence). In nucleotides, the CDR3 is TGTGCCAGCTCGTGGGGAAACATTCAGTACTTC. Translated, it gives CASSWGNIQYF.

The chain links TRBV20-1 to TRBJ1-2; D is ambiguous. Trimming removed 4 bases at V and 3 bases at J, with 6 bases between. The CDR3 is 11 residues long. The V gene's germline CDR1 is DFQATT and CDR2 SNEGSKA (reference sequence). DNA of the CDR3: TGCAGTGCTACCGAAGACTATGGCTACACCTTC. It translates to CSATEDYGYTF.

The CDR3 DNA reads as TGTGCCAGCAGTACCTCTAGCGGCCGCACAGATACGCAGTATTTT. The encoded protein is CASSTSSGRTDTQYF. The rearrangement uses TRBV27 and TRBJ2-3, with 7 bases identical to TRBD2. CDR3 size: 15 residues. Germline CDR1 is MNHEY and CDR2 is SMNVEV (reference sequence). After removal of 5 bases from V and 1 base from J, the junction contained 6 bases not matched to a gene.

V and J are TRBV27 and TRBJ1-2; D unresolved. This CDR3 spans 13 amino acids. V was shortened by 6 bases and J by 2 bases, with 10 bases between the two germline ends. Germline V gene sequence: CDR1 MNHEY, CDR2 SMNVEV (reference sequence). CDR3: CASRSNPNYGYTF. The CDR3 nucleotides are TGTGCCAGCAGATCCAATCCGAACTATGGCTACACCTTC.